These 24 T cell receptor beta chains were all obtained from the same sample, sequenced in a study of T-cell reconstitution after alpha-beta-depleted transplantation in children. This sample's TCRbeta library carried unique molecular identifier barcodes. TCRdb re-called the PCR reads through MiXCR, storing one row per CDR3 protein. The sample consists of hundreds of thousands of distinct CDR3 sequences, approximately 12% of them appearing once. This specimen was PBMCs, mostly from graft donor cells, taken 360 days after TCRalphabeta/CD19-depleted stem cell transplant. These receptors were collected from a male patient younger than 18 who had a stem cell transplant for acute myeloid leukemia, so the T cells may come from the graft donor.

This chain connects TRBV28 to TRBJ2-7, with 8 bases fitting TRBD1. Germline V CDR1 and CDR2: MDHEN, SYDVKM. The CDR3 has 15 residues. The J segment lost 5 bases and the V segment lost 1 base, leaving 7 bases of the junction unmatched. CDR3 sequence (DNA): TGTGCCAGCAGTTTATATTGGACAGGGAGAGACGAGCAGTACTTC. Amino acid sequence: CASSLYWTGRDEQYF. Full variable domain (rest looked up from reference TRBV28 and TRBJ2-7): DVKVTQSSRYLVKRTGEKVFLECVQDMDHENMFWYRQDPGLGLRLIYFSYDVKMKEKGDIPEGYSVSREKKERFSLILESASTNQTSMYLCASSLYWTGRDEQYFGPGTRLTVT.

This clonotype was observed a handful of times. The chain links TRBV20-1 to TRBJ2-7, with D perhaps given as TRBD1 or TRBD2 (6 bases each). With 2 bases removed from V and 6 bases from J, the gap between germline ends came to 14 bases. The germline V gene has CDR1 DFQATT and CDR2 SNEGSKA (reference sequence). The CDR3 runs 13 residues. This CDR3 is CSARILGGIEQYF. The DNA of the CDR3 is TGCAGTGCTAGAATATTAGGGGGGATCGAGCAGTACTTC.

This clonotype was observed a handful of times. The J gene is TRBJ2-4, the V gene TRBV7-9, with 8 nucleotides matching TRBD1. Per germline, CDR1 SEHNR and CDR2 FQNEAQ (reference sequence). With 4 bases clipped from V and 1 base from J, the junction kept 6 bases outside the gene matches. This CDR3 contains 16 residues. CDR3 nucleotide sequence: TGTGCCAGCAGCTCCCAGGGGGCAAGGGCCAAAAACATTCAGTACTTC. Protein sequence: CASSSQGARAKNIQYF.

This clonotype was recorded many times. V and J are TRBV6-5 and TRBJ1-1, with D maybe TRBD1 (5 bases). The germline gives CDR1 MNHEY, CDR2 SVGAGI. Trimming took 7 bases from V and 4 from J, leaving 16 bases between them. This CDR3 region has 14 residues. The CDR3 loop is CASKKGGVFTEAFF. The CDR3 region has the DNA TGTGCCAGCAAAAAGGGAGGGGTTTTCACTGAAGCTTTCTTT.

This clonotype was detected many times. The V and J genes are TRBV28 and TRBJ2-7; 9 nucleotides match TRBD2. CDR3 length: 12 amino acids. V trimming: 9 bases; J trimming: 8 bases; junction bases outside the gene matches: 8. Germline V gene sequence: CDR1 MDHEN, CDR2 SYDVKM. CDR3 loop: CASLAGVGKQYF. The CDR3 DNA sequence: TGTGCCAGTTTAGCGGGAGTTGGTAAGCAGTACTTC.

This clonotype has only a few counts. The CDR3 protein is CATSRDNRVIWETQYF. The CDR3 DNA follows: TGTGCCACCAGCAGAGATAACAGGGTTATTTGGGAGACCCAGTACTTC. The chain employs TRBV15 and TRBJ2-5; D may be TRBD1 (6 bases). Germline V lookup: CDR1 LNHNV, CDR2 YYDKDF (reference sequence). The CDR3 is 16 residues long. V dropped 0 bases and J dropped 5 bases, with 16 bases sitting between them.

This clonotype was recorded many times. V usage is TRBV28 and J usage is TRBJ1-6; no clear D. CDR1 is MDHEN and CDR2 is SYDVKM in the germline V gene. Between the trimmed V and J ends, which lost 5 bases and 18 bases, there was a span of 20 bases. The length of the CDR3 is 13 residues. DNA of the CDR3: TGTGCCAGCAGTATAATCAGTCCGGGAGTGGCCCACTTT. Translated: CASSIISPGVAHF.

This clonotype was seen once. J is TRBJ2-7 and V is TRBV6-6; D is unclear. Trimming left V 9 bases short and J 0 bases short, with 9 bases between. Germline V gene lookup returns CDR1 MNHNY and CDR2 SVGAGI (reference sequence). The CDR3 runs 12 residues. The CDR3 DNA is TGTGCCAGTGGTGGTCGCTCCTACGAGCAGTACTTC. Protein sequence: CASGGRSYEQYF.

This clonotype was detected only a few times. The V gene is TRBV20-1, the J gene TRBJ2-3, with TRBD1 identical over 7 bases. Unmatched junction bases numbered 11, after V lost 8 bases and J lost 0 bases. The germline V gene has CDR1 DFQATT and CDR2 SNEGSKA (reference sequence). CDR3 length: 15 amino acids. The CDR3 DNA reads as TGCAGTACCCGAGAGGACAGGACAAGCACAGATACGCAGTATTTT. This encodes CSTREDRTSTDTQYF.

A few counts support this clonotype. CDR3 DNA: TGTGCCAGTAGTATTCAAGGACTAGCGATAGCCGGGGAGCTGTTTTTT. Translation: CASSIQGLAIAGELFF. The V call is TRBV19, the J call TRBJ2-2; 9 bases are shared with TRBD2. Germline V gene lookup returns CDR1 LNHDA and CDR2 SQIVND (reference sequence). This CDR3 spans 16 amino acids. The J segment lost 6 bases and the V segment lost 3 bases, leaving 8 bases of the junction unmatched.

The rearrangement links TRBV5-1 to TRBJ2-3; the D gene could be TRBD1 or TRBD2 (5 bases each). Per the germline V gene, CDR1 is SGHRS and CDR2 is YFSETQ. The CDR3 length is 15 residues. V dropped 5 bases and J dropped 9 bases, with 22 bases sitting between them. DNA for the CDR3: TGCGCCAGCAGTCAAGGGGATATGGGACGGTTAACGCAGTATTTT. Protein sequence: CASSQGDMGRLTQYF.

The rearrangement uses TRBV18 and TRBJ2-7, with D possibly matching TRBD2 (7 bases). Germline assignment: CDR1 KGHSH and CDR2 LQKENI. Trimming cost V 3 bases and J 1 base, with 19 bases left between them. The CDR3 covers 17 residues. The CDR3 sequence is CASSPGGPVGPSYEQYF. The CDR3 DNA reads TGTGCCAGCTCACCGGGGGGGCCAGTGGGCCCTTCCTACGAGCAGTACTTC.

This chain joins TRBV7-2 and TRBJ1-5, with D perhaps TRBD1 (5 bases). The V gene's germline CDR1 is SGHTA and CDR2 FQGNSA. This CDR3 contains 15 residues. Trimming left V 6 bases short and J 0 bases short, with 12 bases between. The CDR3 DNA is TGTGCCAGCAGGAGGGACGTTAATAGCAATCAGCCCCAGCATTTT. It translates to CASRRDVNSNQPQHF. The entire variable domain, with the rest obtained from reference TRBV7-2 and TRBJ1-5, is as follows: GAGVSQSPSNKVTEKGKDVELRCDPISGHTALYWYRQSLGQGLEFLIYFQGNSAPDKSGLPSDRFSAERTGGSVSTLTIQRTQQEDSAVYLCASRRDVNSNQPQHFGDGTRLSIL.

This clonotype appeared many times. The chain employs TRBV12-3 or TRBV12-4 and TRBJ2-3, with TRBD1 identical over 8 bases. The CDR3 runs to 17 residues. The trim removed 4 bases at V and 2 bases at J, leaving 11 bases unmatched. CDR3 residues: CASSSSFGQGATDTQYF. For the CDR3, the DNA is TGTGCCAGCAGTTCCTCTTTTGGGCAGGGGGCCACAGATACGCAGTATTTT.

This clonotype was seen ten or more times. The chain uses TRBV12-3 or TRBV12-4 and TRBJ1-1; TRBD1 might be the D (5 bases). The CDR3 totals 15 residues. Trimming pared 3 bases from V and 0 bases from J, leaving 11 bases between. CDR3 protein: CASSFRDGMNTEAFF. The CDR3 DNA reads TGTGCCAGCAGTTTCCGGGACGGCATGAACACTGAAGCTTTCTTT.

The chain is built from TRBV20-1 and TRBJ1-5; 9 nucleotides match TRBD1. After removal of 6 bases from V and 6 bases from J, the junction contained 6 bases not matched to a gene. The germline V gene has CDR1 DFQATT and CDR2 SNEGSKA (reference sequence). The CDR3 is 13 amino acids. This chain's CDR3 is CSAITGGGQPQHF. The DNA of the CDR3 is TGCAGTGCCATCACAGGGGGCGGTCAGCCCCAGCATTTT.

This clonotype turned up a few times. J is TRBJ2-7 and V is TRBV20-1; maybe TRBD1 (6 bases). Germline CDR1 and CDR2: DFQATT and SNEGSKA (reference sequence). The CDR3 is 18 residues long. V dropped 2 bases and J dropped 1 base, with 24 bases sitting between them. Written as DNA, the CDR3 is TGCAGTGCTAGATATTTGGGGACACTCGACCTCTTATCCTACGAGCAGTACTTC. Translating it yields CSARYLGTLDLLSYEQYF.

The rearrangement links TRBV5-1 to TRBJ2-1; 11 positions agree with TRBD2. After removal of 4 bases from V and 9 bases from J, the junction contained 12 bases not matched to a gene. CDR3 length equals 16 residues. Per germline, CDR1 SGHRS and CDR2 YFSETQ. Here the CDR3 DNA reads TGCGCCAGCAGCCAAGAGGTAGCGGGAGGGCCCGTTGAGCAGTTCTTC. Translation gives CASSQEVAGGPVEQFF.

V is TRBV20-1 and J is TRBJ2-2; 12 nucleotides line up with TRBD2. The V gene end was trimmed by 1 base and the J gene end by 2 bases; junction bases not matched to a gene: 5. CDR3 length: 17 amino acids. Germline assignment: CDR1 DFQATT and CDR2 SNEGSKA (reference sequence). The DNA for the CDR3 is TGCAGTGCTAGAGTCCTAGCGGGAGGGTTCAACACCGGGGAGCTGTTTTTT. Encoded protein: CSARVLAGGFNTGELFF.

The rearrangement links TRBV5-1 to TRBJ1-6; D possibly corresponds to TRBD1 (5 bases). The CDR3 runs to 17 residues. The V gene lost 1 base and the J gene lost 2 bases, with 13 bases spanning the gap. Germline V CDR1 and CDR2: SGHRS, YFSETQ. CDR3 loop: CASSLTGDRPYNSPLHF. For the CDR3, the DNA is TGCGCCAGCAGCTTGACAGGAGATCGCCCCTATAATTCACCCCTCCACTTT.

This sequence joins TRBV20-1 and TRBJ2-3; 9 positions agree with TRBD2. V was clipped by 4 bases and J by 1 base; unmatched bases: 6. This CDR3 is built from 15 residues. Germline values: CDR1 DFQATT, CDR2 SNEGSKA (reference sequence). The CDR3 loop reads CSATGKRGGTDTQYF. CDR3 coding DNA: TGCAGTGCTACAGGGAAGCGGGGGGGCACAGATACGCAGTATTTT.

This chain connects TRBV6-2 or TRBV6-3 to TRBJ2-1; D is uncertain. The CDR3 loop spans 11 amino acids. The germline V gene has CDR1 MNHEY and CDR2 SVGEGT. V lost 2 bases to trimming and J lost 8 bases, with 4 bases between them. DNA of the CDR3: TGTGCCAGCAGTTACGGGTATGAGCAGTTCTTC. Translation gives CASSYGYEQFF.

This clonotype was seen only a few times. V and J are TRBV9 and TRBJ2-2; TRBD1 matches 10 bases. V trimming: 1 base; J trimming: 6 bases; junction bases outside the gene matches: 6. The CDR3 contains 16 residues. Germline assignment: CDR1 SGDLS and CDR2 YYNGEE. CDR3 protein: CASSVHGTGVPGELFF. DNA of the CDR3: TGTGCCAGCAGCGTACATGGGACAGGGGTCCCCGGGGAGCTGTTTTTT.

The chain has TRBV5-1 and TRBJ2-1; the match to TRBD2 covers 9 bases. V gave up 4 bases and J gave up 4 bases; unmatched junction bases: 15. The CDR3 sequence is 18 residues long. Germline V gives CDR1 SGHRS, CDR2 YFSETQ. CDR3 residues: CASSTIRSLLAGYNEQFF. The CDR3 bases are TGCGCCAGCAGCACGATCCGATCTTTGCTAGCGGGGTACAATGAGCAGTTCTTC.